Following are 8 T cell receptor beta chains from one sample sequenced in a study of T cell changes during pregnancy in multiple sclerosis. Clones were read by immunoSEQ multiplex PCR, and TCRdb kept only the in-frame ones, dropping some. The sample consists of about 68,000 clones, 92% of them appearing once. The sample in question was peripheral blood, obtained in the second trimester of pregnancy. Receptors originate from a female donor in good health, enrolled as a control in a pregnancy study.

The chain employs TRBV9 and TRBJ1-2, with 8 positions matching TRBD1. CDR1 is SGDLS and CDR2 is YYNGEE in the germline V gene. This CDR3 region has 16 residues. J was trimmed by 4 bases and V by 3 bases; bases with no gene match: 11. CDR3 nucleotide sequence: TGTGCCAGCAGCGGAGAACAGGGGGGGATGGCCTATGGCTACACCTTC. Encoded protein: CASSGEQGGMAYGYTF.

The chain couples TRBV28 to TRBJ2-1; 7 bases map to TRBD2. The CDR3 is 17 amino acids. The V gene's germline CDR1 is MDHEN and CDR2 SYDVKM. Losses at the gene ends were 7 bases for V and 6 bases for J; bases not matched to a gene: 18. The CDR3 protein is CASTIWGRAGEGNEQFF. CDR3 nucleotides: TGTGCCAGCACCATCTGGGGGAGGGCGGGAGAGGGCAATGAGCAGTTCTTC.

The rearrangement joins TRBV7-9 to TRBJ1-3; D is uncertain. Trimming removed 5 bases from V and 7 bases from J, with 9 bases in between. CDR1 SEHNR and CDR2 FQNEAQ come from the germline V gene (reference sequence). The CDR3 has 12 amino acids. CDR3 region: CASSPSQNTIYF. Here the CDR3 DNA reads TGTGCCAGCAGCCCCTCCCAGAACACCATATATTTT.

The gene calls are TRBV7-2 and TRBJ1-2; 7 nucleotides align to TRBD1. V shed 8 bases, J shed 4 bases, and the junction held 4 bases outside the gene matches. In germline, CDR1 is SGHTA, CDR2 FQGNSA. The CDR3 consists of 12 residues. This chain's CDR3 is CASGTGAYGYTF. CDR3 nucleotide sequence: TGTGCCAGCGGCACAGGGGCCTATGGCTACACCTTC. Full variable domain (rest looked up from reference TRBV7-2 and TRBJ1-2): GAGVSQSPSNKVTEKGKDVELRCDPISGHTALYWYRQSLGQGLEFLIYFQGNSAPDKSGLPSDRFSAERTGGSVSTLTIQRTQQEDSAVYLCASGTGAYGYTFGSGTRLTVV.

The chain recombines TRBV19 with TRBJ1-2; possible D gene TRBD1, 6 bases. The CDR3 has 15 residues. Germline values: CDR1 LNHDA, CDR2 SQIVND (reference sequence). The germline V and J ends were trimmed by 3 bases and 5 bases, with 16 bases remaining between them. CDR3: CASSMVGGRGYGYTF. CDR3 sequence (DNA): TGTGCCAGTAGTATGGTCGGGGGGCGCGGTTATGGCTACACCTTC.

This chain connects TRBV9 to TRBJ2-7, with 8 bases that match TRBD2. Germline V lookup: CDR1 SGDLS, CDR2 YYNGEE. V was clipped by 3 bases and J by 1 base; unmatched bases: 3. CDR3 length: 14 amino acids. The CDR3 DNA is TGTGCCAGCAGCGCGGGACTAGGGTCCTACGAGCAGTACTTC. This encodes CASSAGLGSYEQYF.

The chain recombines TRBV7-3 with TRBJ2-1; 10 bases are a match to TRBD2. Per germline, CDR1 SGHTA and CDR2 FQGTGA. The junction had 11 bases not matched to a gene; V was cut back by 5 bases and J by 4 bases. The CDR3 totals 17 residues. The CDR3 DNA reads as TGTGCCAGCAGCCCTCAATCCGGGACTAGCGCTTACAATGAGCAGTTCTTC. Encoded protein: CASSPQSGTSAYNEQFF.

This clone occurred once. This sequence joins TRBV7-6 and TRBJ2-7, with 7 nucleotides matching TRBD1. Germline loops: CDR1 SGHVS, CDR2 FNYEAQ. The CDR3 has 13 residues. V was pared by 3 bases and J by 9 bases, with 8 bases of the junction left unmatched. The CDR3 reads CASSFRDSDLQYF. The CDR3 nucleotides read TGTGCCAGCAGCTTCCGGGACAGTGACTTGCAGTACTTC.